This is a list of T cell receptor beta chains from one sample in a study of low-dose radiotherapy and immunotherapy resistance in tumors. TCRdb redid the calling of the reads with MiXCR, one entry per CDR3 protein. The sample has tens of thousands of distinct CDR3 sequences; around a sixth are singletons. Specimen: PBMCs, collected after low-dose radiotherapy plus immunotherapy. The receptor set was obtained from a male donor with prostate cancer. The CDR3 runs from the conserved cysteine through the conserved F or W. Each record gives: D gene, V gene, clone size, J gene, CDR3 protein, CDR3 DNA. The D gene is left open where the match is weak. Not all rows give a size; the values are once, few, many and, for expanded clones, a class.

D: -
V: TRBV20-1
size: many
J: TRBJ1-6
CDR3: CSADRDKRSYSPLHF
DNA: TGCAGTGCGGACCGGGACAAGAGATCGTATTCACCCCTCCACTTT

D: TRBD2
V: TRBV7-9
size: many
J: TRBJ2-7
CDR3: CASSTLAGVHEQYF
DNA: TGTGCCAGCAGTACACTAGCGGGAGTTCACGAGCAGTACTTC

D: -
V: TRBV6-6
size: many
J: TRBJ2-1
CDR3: CASRSGASLDNEQFF
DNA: TGTGCCAGCAGGTCCGGGGCCTCTCTTGACAATGAGCAGTTCTTC

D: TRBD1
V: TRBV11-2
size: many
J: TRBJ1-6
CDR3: CASSTRTGGGSSPLHF
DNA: TGTGCCAGCAGCACAAGGACAGGGGGCGGGAGTTCACCCCTCCACTTT

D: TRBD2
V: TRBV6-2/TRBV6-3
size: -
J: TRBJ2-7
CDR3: CASRGAGEPGEQYF
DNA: TGTGCCAGCAGAGGGGCGGGAGAGCCGGGCGAGCAGTACTTC

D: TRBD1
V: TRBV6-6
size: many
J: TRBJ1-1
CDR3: CASSYTGAVTEAFF
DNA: TGTGCCAGCAGTTACACAGGGGCGGTCACTGAAGCTTTCTTT

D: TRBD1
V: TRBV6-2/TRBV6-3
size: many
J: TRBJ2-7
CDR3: CTTKTGQGAYEQYF
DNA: TGTACGACAAAGACAGGACAGGGGGCCTACGAGCAGTACTTC

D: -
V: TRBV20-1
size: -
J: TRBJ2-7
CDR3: CSARDVTGYEQYF
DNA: TGCAGTGCTAGAGATGTGACGGGCTACGAGCAGTACTTC

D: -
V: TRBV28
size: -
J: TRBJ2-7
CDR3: CASSSPTGEQYF
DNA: TGTGCCAGCAGTTCCCCAACTGGTGAGCAGTACTTC

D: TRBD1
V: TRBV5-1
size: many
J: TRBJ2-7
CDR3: CASSSSSARDRGGYEQYF
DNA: TGCGCCAGCAGCAGCAGCTCCGCCCGGGACAGGGGCGGGTACGAGCAGTACTTC

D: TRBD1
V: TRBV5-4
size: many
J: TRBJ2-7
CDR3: CASSLPGGGEQYF
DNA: TGTGCCAGCAGCTTGCCAGGGGGCGGCGAGCAGTACTTC

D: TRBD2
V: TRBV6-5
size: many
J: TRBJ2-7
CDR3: CASSYRGGSYYEQYF
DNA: TGTGCCAGCAGTTACCGAGGCGGGAGCTATTACGAGCAGTACTTC

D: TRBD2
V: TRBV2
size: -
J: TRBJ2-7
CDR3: CASQPGLAGYEQYF
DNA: TGTGCCAGCCAGCCGGGACTAGCGGGCTACGAGCAGTACTTC

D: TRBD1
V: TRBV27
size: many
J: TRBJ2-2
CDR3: CASSSRTGGTGELFF
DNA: TGTGCCAGCAGTTCCCGGACAGGGGGGACCGGGGAGCTGTTTTTT

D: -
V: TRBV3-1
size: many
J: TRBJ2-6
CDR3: CASSQATGANVLTF
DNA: TGTGCCAGCAGCCAAGCGACTGGGGCCAACGTCCTGACTTTC

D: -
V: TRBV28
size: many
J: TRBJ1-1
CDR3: CASVVGVNTEAFF
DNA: TGTGCCAGCGTAGTCGGGGTGAACACTGAAGCTTTCTTT

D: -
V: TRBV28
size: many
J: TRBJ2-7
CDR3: CASSLEGTSYEQYF
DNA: TGTGCCAGCAGTTTAGAGGGTACCTCCTACGAGCAGTACTTC

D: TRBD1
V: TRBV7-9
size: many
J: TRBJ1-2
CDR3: CASSFVGTGENYGYTF
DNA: TGTGCCAGCAGCTTTGTCGGGACAGGGGAGAACTATGGCTACACCTTC

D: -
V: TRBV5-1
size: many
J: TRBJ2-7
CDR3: CASSLVTGLYHEQYF
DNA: TGCGCCAGCAGCTTGGTTACAGGGCTATATCACGAGCAGTACTTC

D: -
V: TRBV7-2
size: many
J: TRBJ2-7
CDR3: CASSLRKVAYEQYF
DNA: TGTGCCAGCAGCTTAAGGAAAGTAGCCTACGAGCAGTACTTC

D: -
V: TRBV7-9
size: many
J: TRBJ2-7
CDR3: CASSLEFFDEQYF
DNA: TGTGCCAGCAGCTTAGAATTTTTCGACGAGCAGTACTTC

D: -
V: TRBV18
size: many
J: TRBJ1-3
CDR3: CASSPPQGNINTIYF
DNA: TGTGCCAGCTCACCACCCCAGGGAAATATCAACACCATATATTTT

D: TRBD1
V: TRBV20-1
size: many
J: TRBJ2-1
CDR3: CSARGQNEQFF
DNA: TGCAGTGCTAGGGGACAGAATGAGCAGTTCTTC

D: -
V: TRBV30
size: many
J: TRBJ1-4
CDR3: CAWSVTSGEKLFF
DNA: TGTGCCTGGAGTGTGACCTCAGGGGAAAAACTGTTTTTT

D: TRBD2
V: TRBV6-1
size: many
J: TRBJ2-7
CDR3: CASSSWTSGNEQYF
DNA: TGTGCCAGCAGTTCGTGGACTAGCGGGAACGAGCAGTACTTC

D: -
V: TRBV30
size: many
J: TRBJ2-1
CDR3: CAWSLIEEQFF
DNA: TGTGCCTGGAGTTTAATCGAAGAGCAGTTCTTC

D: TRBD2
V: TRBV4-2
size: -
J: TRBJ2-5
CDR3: CASSPGLAGGLKTQYF
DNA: TGTGCCAGCAGCCCCGGACTAGCGGGAGGGCTAAAGACCCAGTACTTC

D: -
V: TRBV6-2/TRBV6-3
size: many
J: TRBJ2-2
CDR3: CASTLASTGELFF
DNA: TGTGCCAGCACGCTAGCGAGCACCGGGGAGCTGTTTTTT

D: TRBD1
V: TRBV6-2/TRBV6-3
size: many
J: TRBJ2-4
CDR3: CASSYGQGNIQYF
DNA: TGTGCCAGCAGTTACGGACAGGGGAACATTCAGTACTTC

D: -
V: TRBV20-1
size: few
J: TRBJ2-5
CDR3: CSARDAGISEETQYF
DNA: TGCAGTGCTAGAGATGCAGGGATTAGCGAAGAGACCCAGTACTTC

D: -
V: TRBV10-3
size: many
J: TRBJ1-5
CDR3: CAISETGRNQPQHF
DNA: TGTGCCATCAGTGAGACAGGGCGCAATCAGCCCCAGCATTTT

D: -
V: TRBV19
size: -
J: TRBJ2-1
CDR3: CASQERLLGPYEQFF
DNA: TGTGCCAGTCAGGAGAGACTGTTGGGCCCCTATGAGCAGTTCTTC

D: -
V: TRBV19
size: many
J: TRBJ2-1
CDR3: CASSIWGNEQFF
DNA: TGTGCCAGTAGTATTTGGGGCAATGAGCAGTTCTTC

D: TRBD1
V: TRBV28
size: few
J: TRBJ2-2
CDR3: CASSLVGGSPGELFF
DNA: TGTGCCAGCAGTTTAGTAGGGGGCTCACCCGGGGAGCTGTTTTTT

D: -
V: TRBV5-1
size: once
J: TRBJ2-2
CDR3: CASRESLPPTGELFF
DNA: TGCGCCAGCAGGGAGAGCCTACCTCCCACCGGGGAGCTGTTTTTT

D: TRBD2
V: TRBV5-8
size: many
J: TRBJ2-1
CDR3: CASSHGTSGSSYYNEQFF
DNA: TGTGCCAGCAGCCACGGGACTAGCGGGAGCTCCTACTACAATGAGCAGTTCTTC

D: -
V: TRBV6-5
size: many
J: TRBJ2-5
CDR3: CASSQGWSGRGAETQYF
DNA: TGTGCCAGCAGCCAGGGGTGGAGCGGCAGAGGGGCAGAGACCCAGTACTTC

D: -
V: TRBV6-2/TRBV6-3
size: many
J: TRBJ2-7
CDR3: CASSPLPIYEQYF
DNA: TGTGCCAGCAGTCCTTTACCGATCTACGAGCAGTACTTC

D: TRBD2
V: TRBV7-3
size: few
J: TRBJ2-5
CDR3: CASSVSGGETQYF
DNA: TGTGCCAGCAGCGTTAGCGGGGGGGAGACCCAGTACTTC

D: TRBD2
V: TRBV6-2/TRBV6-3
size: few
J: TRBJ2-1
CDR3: CASSSGLAGAYEQFF
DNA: TGTGCCAGCAGTTCAGGACTAGCGGGAGCCTATGAGCAGTTCTTC

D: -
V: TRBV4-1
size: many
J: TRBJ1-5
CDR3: CASSQESNNRPQHF
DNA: TGCGCCAGCAGCCAAGAGAGCAATAACCGGCCCCAGCATTTT

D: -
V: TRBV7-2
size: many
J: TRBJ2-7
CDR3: CASSLASTYEQYF
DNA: TGTGCCAGCAGCTTAGCGAGTACATACGAGCAGTACTTC

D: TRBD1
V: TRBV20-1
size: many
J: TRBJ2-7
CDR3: CSAPGQGGVYEQYF
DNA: TGCAGTGCGCCAGGACAGGGGGGGGTCTACGAGCAGTACTTC

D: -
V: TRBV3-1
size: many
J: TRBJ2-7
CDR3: CASSQEGGSYSYEQYF
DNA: TGTGCCAGCAGCCAAGAGGGGGGCTCCTACTCCTACGAGCAGTACTTC

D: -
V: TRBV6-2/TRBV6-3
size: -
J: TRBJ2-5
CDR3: CASTGGRETQYF
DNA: TGTGCCAGCACTGGCGGACGAGAGACCCAGTACTTC

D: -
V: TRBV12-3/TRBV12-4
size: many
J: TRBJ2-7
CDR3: CASSAHRYEQYF
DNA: TGTGCCAGCAGTGCCCATCGTTACGAGCAGTACTTC

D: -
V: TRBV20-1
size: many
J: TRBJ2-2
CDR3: CSGLGGITGELFF
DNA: TGCAGTGGCTTAGGGGGAATCACCGGGGAGCTGTTTTTT

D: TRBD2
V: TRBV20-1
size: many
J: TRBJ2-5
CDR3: CSARLGLAGKETQYF
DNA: TGCAGTGCTAGATTGGGACTAGCGGGAAAAGAGACCCAGTACTTC